This T cell receptor beta chain was recorded in a study of PD-L1 blockade in urothelial cancer. Overall study context: Most of the roughly 29 patients were men whose urothelial cancer was bladder-origin. A median blood sample held about 140,000 T cells and approximately 83,000 unique TCRs.

The time point here: pretreatment peripheral blood. The V end was cut by 1 base, the J end by 5 bases, with 11 bases between. The CDR3 contains 14 residues. The germline V gene has CDR1 LNHNV and CDR2 YYDKDF (reference sequence). Produced via immunoSEQ multiplex PCR; TCRdb's table is partial and in-frame only. The table includes 50,000 to 55,000 clones, 75% to 90% detected once. This receptor was obtained from a man aged 50-60 years with urothelial cancer. The chain couples TRBV15 to TRBJ1-1; the D gene is possibly TRBD1 (6 bases). The input for sequencing was PBMCs, taken around atezolizumab (anti-PD-L1) treatment. The CDR3 region is CATSRARGGTEAFF. CDR3 DNA: TGTGCCACCAGCAGAGCTAGAGGGGGAACTGAAGCTTTCTTT.